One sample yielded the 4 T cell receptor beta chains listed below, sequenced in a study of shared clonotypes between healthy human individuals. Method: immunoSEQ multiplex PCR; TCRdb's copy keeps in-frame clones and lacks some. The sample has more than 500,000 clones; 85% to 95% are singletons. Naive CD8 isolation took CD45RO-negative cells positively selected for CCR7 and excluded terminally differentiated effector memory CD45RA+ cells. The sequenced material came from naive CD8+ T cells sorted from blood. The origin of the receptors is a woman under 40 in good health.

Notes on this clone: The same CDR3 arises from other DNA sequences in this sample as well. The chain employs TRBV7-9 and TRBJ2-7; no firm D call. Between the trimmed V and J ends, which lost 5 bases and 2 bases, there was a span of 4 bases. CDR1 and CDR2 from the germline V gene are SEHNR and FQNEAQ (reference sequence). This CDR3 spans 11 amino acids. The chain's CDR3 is CASSPAYEQYF. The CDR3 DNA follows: TGTGCCAGCAGCCCGGCCTACGAGCAGTACTTC.

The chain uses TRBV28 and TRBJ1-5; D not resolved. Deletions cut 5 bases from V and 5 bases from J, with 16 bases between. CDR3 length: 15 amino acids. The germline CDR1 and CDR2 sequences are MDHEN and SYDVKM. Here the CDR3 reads CASSPDGGEYQPQHF. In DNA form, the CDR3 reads TGTGCCAGCAGTCCAGACGGTGGGGAATATCAGCCCCAGCATTTT.

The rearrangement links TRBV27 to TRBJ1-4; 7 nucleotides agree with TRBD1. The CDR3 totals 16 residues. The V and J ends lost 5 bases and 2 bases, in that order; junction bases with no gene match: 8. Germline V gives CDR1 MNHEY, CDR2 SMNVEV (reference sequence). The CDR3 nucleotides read TGTGCCAGCAGTACCCGACAGGGTCGGACTAATGAAAAACTGTTTTTT. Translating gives CASSTRQGRTNEKLFF.

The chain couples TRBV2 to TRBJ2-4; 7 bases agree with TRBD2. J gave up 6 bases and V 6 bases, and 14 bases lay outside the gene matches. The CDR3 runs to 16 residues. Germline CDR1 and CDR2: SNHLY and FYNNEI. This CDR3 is CASSENSGRGINIQYF. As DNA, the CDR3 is TGTGCCAGCAGCGAAAATAGCGGGCGAGGGATAAACATTCAGTACTTC.